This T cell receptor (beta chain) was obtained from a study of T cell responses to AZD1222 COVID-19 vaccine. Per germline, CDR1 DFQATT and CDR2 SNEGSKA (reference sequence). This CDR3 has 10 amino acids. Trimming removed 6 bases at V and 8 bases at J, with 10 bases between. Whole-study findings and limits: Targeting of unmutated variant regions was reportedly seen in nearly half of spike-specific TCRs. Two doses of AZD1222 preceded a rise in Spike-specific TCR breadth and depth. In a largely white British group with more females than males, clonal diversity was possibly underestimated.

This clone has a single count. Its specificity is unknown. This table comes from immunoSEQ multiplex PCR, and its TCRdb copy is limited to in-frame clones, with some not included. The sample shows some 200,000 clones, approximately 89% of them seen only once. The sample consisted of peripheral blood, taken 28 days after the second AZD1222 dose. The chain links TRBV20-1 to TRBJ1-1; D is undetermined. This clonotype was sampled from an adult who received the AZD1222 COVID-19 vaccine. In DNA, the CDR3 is TGCAGTGCCCCGGATAGGGAAGCTTTCTTT. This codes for CSAPDREAFF.